This TCR beta chain was documented in a study of T cells in Graves' hyperthyroidism and ophthalmopathy. Comment on this clonotype: Its target is not known.

Broader study findings: Ophthalmopathy, as predicted by the model, came a median 6.5 months after the prediction. Most thyroid clonotypes expanded above 0.001 were also detected in blood.

Per the germline V gene, CDR1 is SNHLY and CDR2 is FYNNEI. This CDR3 has 15 amino acids. Trimming stripped 5 bases from V and 0 bases from J, with 13 bases between. Template material for amplifying TCR beta CDR3 regions consisted of RNA transcripts. First-round RT-PCR of the TCR CDR3 relied on the HTBI primer set. Via MiXCR, TCRdb re-called the multiplex PCR reads, giving one row per CDR3 protein. The sample shows just over 550,000 distinct CDR3 sequences, 35% to 55% of them seen only once. The TCR sequence derives from a woman between 18 and 30 years old with Graves' hyperthyroidism. This chain links TRBV2 with TRBJ2-5; tentatively, D is TRBD1 (5 bases). What was sequenced was peripheral blood or thyroid tissue (not recorded which). CDR3 protein: CASSFGRAYQETQYF. The CDR3 nucleotides read TGTGCCAGCAGTTTTGGCAGGGCATACCAAGAGACCCAGTACTTC.